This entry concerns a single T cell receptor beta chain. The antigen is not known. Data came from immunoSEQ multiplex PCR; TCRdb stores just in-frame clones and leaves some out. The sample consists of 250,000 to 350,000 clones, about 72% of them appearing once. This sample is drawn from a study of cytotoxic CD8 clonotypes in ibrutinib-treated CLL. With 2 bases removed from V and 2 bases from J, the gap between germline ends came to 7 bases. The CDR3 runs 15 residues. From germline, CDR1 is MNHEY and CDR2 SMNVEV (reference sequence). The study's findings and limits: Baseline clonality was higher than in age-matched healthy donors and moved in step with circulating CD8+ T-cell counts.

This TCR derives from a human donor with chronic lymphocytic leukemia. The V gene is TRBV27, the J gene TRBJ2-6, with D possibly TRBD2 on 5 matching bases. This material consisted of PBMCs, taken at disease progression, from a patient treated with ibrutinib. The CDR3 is CASSLRGTGANVLTF. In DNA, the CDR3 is TGTGCCAGCAGTTTAAGAGGGACTGGGGCCAACGTCCTGACTTTC.